The 4 T cell receptor beta chains listed next were all sequenced from one sample in a study of cytomegalovirus exposure and HLA in healthy donors (dated by TCRdb to about 2017). Library creation used the immunoSEQ multiplex PCR assay. For the multiplex PCR, a mixture combining 60 forward primers for TCR Vbeta segments and 13 reverse primers for TCR Jbeta segments was used. The clones in this table, taken by TCRdb from immuneACCESS, are in-frame only. Not every clone is retained; where verified, under half of the shortfall comes from an unresolved V gene, and the cause of the rest is unknown. This sample's clone table shows 25,000 to 40,000 clones. Under 4.5% of the sample belongs to the ten largest clones. Sample: PBMCs. All receptors come from a middle-aged man in good health and CMV-seronegative.

This chain links TRBV7-2 with TRBJ2-7; 8 nucleotides agree with TRBD2. The germline gives CDR1 SGHTA, CDR2 FQGNSA. The trim removed 3 bases at V and 12 bases at J, leaving 7 bases unmatched. The CDR3 runs 12 residues. The CDR3 sequence is CASSFSAGVGYF. The CDR3 nucleotides are TGTGCCAGCAGCTTCTCAGCGGGGGTGGGGTACTTC.

CDR3 loop: CASSDGQGVNTF. In DNA form, the CDR3 reads TGTGCCAGCAGCGATGGACAGGGGGTAAACACCTTC. This sequence joins TRBV7-9 and TRBJ1-2; 10 positions match TRBD1. Germline assignment: CDR1 SEHNR and CDR2 FQNEAQ (reference sequence). V lost 5 bases and J lost 12; bases outside the gene matches: 6. The CDR3 length is 12 residues.

The chain carries TRBV11-3 and TRBJ2-7; 7 nucleotides line up with TRBD1. The germline gives CDR1 SGHNT, CDR2 YENEEA. The CDR3 sequence is 15 residues long. V dropped 4 bases and J dropped 2; count of bases not matched to a gene: 8. The CDR3 region is CASSSRGSHAYEQYF. The CDR3 nucleotides are TGTGCCAGCAGCTCCAGGGGGTCCCACGCCTACGAGCAGTACTTC.

V and J are TRBV4-3 and TRBJ2-7; 8 positions agree with TRBD2. After removal of 3 bases from V and 1 base from J, the junction contained 5 bases not matched to a gene. The length of the CDR3 is 15 residues. Germline CDR1 reads LGHNA; CDR2 reads YSLEER. In DNA form, the CDR3 reads TGCGCCAGCAGCCATGTGGGACTAGAATCCTACGAGCAGTACTTC. Translation gives CASSHVGLESYEQYF.